This TCR beta chain was documented in a study of PD-1 blockade in classical Hodgkin lymphoma. Study background: Nivolumab 3 mg/kg was given intravenously every 2 weeks. Study results and caveats: Compared with healthy donors, newly diagnosed patients reportedly showed lower baseline TCR diversity. Patients who responded completely had about the same baseline diversity as newly diagnosed patients.

Germline CDR1 and CDR2: SGDLS and YYNGEE. V trimming: 0 bases; J trimming: 0 bases; junction bases outside the gene matches: 6. The CDR3 runs 18 residues. Time point reported: cycle 4 day 1 (C4D1), after about 6 weeks of nivolumab. Every one of the patients relapsed after autologous stem cell transplantation (brentuximab vedotin exposure was variable). Judged by abundance, this clone is medium-sized. Its specificity is not known. The repertoire was sequenced with immunoSEQ multiplex PCR; TCRdb's copy has only in-frame clones and lacks some. The sample contains approximately 49,000 clones, nearly 80% of which appear only once.

The TCR was taken from a human donor with classical Hodgkin lymphoma. The chain is built from TRBV9 and TRBJ2-1, with 10 bases that match TRBD2. The material sequenced was peripheral blood mononuclear cells (PBMCs), taken before the fourth cycle of nivolumab. CDR3 amino acids: CASSVAASGSVSYNEQFF. The DNA for the CDR3 is TGTGCCAGCAGCGTAGCGGCTAGCGGGAGCGTCTCCTACAATGAGCAGTTCTTC.